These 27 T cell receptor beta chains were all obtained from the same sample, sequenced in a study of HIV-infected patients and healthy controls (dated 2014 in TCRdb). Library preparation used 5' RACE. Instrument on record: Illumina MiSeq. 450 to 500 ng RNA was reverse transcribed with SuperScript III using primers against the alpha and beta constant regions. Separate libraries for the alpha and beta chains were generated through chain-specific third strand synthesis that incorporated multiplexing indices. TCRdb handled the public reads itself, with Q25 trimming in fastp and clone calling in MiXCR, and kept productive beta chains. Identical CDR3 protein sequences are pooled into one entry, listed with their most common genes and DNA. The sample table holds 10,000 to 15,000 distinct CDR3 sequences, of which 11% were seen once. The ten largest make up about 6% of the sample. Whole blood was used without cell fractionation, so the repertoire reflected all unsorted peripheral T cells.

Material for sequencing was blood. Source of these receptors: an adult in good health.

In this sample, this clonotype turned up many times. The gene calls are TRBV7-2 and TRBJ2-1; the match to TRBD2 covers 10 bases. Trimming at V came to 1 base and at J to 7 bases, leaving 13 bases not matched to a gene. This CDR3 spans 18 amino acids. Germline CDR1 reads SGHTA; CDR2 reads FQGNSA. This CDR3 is CASSLGPSGGSSGNEQFF. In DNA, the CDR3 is TGTGCCAGCAGCTTAGGTCCTAGCGGGGGATCCTCGGGAAATGAGCAGTTCTTC.

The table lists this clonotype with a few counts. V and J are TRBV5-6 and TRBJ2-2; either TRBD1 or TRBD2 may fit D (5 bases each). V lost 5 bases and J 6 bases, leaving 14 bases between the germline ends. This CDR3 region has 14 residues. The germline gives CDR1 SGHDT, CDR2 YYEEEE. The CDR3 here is CASRPGAFSGELFF. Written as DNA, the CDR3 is TGTGCCAGCAGACCCGGGGCCTTTTCCGGGGAGCTGTTTTTT.

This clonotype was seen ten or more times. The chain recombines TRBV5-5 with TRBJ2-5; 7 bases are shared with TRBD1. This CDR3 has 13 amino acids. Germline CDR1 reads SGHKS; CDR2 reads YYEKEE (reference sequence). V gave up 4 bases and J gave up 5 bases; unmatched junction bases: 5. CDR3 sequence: CASSIGTVETQYF. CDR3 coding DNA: TGTGCCAGCAGCATTGGGACAGTGGAGACCCAGTACTTC.

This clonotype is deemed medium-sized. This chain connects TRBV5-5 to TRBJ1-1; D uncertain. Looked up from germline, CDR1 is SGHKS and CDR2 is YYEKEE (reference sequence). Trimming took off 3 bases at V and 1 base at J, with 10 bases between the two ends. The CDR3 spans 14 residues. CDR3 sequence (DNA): TGTGCCAGCAGCTCCCAGATGGGGAACACTGAAGCTTTCTTT. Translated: CASSSQMGNTEAFF.

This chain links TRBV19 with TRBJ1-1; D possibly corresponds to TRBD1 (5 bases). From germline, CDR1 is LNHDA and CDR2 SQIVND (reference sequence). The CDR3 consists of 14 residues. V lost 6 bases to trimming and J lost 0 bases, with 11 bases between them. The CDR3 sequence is CASRTALMNTEAFF. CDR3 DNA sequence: TGTGCCAGTAGGACAGCCCTCATGAACACTGAAGCTTTCTTT.

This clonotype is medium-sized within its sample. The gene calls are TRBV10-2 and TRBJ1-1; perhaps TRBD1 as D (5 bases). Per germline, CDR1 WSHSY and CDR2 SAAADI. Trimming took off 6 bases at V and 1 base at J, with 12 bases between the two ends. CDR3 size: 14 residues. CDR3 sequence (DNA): TGCGCCAGCAGGGAGGGACTGGGGAACACTGAAGCTTTCTTT. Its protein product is CASREGLGNTEAFF.

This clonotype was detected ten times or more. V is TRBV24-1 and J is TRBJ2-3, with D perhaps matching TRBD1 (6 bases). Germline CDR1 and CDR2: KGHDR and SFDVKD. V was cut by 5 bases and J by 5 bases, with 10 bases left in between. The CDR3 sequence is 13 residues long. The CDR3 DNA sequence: TGTGCCACCAGTGGCTCAGGGGTAGATACGCAGTATTTT. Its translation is CATSGSGVDTQYF.

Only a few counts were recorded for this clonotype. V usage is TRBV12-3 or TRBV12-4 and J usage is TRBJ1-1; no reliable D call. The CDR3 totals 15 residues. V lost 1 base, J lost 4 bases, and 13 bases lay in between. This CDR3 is CASSLDLTVSTEAFF. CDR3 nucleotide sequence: TGTGCCAGCAGTTTAGATCTCACGGTATCCACTGAAGCTTTCTTT.

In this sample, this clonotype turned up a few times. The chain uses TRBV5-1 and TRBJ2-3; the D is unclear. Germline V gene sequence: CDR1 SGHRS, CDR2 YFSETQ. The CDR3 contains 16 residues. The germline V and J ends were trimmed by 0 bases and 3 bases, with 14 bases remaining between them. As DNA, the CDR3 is TGCGCCAGCAGCTTGGAAGGCCAGATGGCAACAGATACGCAGTATTTT. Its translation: CASSLEGQMATDTQYF.

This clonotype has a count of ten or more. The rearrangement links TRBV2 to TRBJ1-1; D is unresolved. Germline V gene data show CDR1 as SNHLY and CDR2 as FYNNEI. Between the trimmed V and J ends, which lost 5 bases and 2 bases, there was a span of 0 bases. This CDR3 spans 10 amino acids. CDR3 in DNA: TGTGCCAGCAGTAACACTGAAGCTTTCTTT. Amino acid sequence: CASSNTEAFF.

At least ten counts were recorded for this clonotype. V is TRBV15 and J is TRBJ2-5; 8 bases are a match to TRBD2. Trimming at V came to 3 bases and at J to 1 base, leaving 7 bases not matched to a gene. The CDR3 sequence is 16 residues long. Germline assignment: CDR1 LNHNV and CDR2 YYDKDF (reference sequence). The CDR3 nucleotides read TGTGCCACCAGCAGGGGAGGTACTAGCGGCCAAGAGACCCAGTACTTC. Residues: CATSRGGTSGQETQYF.

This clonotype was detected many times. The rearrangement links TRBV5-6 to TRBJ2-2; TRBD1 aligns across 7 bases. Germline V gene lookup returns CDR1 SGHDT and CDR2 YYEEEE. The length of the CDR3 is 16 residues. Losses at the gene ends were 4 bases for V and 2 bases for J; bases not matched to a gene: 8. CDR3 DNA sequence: TGTGCCAGCAGCGACGCCGGGACAGCCAACACCGGGGAGCTGTTTTTT. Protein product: CASSDAGTANTGELFF.

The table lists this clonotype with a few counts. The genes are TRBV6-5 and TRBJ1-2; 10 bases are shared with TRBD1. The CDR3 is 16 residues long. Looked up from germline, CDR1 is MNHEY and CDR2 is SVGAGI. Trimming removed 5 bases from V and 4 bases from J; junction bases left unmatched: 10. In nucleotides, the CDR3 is TGTGCCAGCAGTCTGGACGGGACAGGGGCCGCCTATGGCTACACCTTC. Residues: CASSLDGTGAAYGYTF.

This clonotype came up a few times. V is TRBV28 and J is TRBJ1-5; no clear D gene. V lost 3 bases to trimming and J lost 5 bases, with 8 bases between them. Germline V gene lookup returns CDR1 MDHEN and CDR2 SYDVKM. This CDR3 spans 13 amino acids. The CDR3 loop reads CASSLKSHQPQHF. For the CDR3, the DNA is TGTGCCAGCAGTTTGAAGTCCCATCAGCCCCAGCATTTT.

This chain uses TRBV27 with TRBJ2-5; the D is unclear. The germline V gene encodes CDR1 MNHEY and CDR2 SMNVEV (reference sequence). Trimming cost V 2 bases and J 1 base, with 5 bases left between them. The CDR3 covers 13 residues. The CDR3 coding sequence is TGTGCCAGCAGTTTAAAAGGCCAAGAGACCCAGTACTTC. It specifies CASSLKGQETQYF.

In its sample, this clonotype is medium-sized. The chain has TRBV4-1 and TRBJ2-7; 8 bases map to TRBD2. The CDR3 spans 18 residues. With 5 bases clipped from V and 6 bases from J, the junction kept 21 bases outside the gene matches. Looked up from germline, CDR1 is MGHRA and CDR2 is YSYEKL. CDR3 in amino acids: CASSSRLAPGLGPGEQYF. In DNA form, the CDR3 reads TGCGCCAGCAGCTCAAGATTAGCCCCGGGACTAGGACCCGGCGAGCAGTACTTC.

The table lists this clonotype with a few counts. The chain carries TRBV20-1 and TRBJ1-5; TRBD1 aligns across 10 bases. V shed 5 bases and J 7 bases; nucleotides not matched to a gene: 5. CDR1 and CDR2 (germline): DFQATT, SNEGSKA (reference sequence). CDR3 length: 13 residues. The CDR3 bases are TGCAGTGCTCAGGACAGGGGGAACCAGCCCCAGCATTTT. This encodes CSAQDRGNQPQHF.

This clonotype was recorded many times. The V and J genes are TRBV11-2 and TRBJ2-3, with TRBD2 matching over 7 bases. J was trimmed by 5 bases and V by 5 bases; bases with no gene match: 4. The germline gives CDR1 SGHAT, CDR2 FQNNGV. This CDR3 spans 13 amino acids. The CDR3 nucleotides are TGTGCCAGCAGCCCCCGCGGGGGAGATACGCAGTATTTT. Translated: CASSPRGGDTQYF.

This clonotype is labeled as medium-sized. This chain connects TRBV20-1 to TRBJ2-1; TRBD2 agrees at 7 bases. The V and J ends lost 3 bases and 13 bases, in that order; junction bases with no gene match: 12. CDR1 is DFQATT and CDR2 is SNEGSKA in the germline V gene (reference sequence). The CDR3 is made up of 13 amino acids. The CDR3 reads CSARLGTNIAQFF. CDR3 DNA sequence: TGCAGTGCTAGGCTTGGGACTAACATCGCCCAGTTCTTC.

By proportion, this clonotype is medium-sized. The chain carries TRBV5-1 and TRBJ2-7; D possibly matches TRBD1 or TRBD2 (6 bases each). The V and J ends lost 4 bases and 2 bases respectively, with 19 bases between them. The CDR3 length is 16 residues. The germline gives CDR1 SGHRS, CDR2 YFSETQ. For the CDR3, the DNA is TGCGCCAGCAGCCCTGGAGGGACAACCCTCCCCTACGAGCAGTACTTC. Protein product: CASSPGGTTLPYEQYF.

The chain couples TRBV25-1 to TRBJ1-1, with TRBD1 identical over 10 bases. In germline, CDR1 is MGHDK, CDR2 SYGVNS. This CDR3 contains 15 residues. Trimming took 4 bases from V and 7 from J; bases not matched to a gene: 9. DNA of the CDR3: TGTGCCAGCAGTGGGACGACCGGGACAGGGGATGAAGCTTTCTTT. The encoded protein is CASSGTTGTGDEAFF.

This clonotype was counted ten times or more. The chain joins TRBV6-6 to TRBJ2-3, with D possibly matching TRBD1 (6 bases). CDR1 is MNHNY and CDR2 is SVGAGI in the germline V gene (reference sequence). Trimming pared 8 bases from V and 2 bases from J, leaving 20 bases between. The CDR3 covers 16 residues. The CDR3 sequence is CASLPRRTASTDTQYF. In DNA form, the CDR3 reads TGTGCCAGCCTCCCACGGCGGACAGCGTCCACAGATACGCAGTATTTT.

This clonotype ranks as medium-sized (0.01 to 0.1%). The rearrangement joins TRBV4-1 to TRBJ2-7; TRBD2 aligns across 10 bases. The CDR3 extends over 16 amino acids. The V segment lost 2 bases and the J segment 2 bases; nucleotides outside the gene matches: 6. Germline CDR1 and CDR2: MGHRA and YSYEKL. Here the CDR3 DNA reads TGCGCCAGCAGCCAACGGACTAGCGGCACCACCTACGAGCAGTACTTC. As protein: CASSQRTSGTTYEQYF.

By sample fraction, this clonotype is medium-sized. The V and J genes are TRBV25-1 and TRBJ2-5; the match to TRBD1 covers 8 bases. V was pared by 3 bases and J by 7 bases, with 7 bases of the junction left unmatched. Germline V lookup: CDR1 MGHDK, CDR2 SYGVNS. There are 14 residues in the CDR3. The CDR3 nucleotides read TGTGCCAGCAGTGAGGCATCACAGGGGGGGACCCAGTACTTC. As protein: CASSEASQGGTQYF.

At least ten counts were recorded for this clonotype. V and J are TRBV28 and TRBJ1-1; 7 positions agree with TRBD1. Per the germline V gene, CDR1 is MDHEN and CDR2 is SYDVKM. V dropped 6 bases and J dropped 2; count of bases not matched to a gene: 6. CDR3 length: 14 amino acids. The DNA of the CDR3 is TGTGCCAGCAGCGAGGACAGGACAAACACTGAAGCTTTCTTT. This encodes CASSEDRTNTEAFF.

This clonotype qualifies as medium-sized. Here the CDR3 reads CASSLGPGASYEQYF. For the CDR3, the DNA is TGTGCCAGCAGTTTAGGGCCCGGGGCATCCTACGAGCAGTACTTC. The rearrangement uses TRBV28 and TRBJ2-7; the D call may be TRBD1 or TRBD2 (5 bases each). From germline, CDR1 is MDHEN and CDR2 SYDVKM. V was trimmed by 2 bases and J by 1 base, leaving 12 bases between them. The CDR3 covers 15 residues.

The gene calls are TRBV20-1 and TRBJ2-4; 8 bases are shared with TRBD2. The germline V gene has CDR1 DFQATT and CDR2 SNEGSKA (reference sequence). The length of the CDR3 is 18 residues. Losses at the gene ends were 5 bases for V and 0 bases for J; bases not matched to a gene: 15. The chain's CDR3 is CSASRVAGNGGAKNIQYF. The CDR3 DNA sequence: TGCAGTGCTTCCCGGGTAGCGGGAAACGGGGGAGCCAAAAACATTCAGTACTTC.